This TCR beta chain comes out of a study of blood T cell repertoires in COVID-19. In the source study's methods: Amplification of reference gene primers was used by the study to estimate nucleated cell counts. Clones were sequenced by immunoSEQ multiplex PCR, and TCRdb holds only the in-frame ones, with some missing. The DNA was the basis for D and trimming; V, J and clone size are from that table. The profile shows more than 70,000 clones, roughly 85% of them singletons. The CDR3 loop spans 13 amino acids. Trimming at V came to 8 bases and at J to 5 bases, leaving 5 bases not matched to a gene. Germline CDR1 reads MNHEY; CDR2 reads SVGAGI.

This receptor was identified in a woman aged 70 to 79 with acute or convalescent COVID-19. This sequence joins TRBV6-5 and TRBJ2-4; TRBD1 aligns across 8 bases. What was sequenced was peripheral blood. In DNA, the CDR3 is TGTGCCAGCCAAAAGACAGGGGAAAACATTCAGTACTTC. Translation: CASQKTGENIQYF.